The rows below give T cell receptor beta chains drawn from one sample of a study of cytomegalovirus exposure and HLA in healthy donors. TCRdb's table, derived via immunoSEQ multiplex PCR, lists solely in-frame clones and lacks some. The table shows 220,000 or so clones, with about nine tenths occurring only once. Material for sequencing was PBMCs. All receptors come from a young woman in good health and CMV-seropositive. Both conserved end residues are part of each CDR3. The D gene is left open where the match is weak. Expanded clones get a size class; other rows say once, few or many, or leave the size out.

TRBJ2-1 | TRBV28 | NA | TRBD2 | TGTGCCAGCAGTCCTCCTACGTGGGCGGGAGGCTACAATGAGCAGTTCTTC | CASSPPTWAGGYNEQFF
TRBJ1-1 | TRBV5-1 | NA | NA | TGCGCCAGCAGCTTTATGGGGCTGAACACTGAAGCTTTCTTT | CASSFMGLNTEAFF
TRBJ1-3 | TRBV19 | NA | NA | TGTGCCAGTAGTACCTCTAGGCAGTCTGGAAACACCATATATTTT | CASSTSRQSGNTIYF
TRBJ2-3 | TRBV6-5 | NA | TRBD1 | TGTGCCAGCAGCCCCGGGACAGTTTTTCCAGATACGCAGTATTTT | CASSPGTVFPDTQYF
TRBJ2-2 | TRBV6-6 | NA | NA | TGTGCCAGCAGTTTGTTCGTGAACACCGGGGAGCTGTTTTTT | CASSLFVNTGELFF
TRBJ1-5 | TRBV9 | NA | NA | TGTGCCAGCAGCGGAGGGTCTAGCCAGCCCCAGCATTTT | CASSGGSSQPQHF
TRBJ1-2 | TRBV6-1 | few | NA | TGTGCCAGCAGTGAAGGTATACATGATTTC | CASSEGIHDF
TRBJ2-1 | TRBV29-1 | NA | TRBD2 | TGCAGCGTTGAGGCGACTAGCGGGATCTACAATGAGCAGTTCTTC | CSVEATSGIYNEQFF
TRBJ2-7 | TRBV28 | NA | TRBD2 | TGTGCCAGCAGTTACGGGGGGTCCTACGAGCAGTACTTC | CASSYGGSYEQYF
TRBJ2-2 | TRBV5-6 | NA | NA | TGTGCCAGCAGCTTGATCACTCACACCGGGGAGCTGTTTTTT | CASSLITHTGELFF
TRBJ2-7 | TRBV11-2 | NA | NA | TGTGCCAGCAGCTTAGATTTTTACGGTGTGGCAGGGGACTACGAGCAGTACTTC | CASSLDFYGVAGDYEQYF
TRBJ2-3 | TRBV15 | once | NA | TGTGCCACCAATAACTCCACAGATACGCAGTATTTT | CATNNSTDTQYF
TRBJ1-3 | TRBV10-2 | NA | NA | TGCGCCAGCAGGGGAAAGGGGAACACCATATATTTT | CASRGKGNTIYF
TRBJ2-1 | TRBV25-1 | NA | NA | TGTGCCAGCAGTGAAGTTTCCCCCCGGGCTAGCCCTCTTAATGAGCAGTTCTTC | CASSEVSPRASPLNEQFF
TRBJ1-1 | TRBV5-1 | NA | NA | TGCGCCAGCAGCTTGGGACCGACAGACTCGACTGAAGCTTTCTTT | CASSLGPTDSTEAFF
TRBJ2-7 | TRBV11-2 | NA | NA | TGTGCCAGCAGCTTAGATCGCGGCAGGGCCGGACACGAGCAGTACTTC | CASSLDRGRAGHEQYF
TRBJ2-7 | TRBV27 | NA | TRBD2 | TGTGCCAGCAGTGGGGGACTAGTGCCCTACGAGCAGTACTTC | CASSGGLVPYEQYF
TRBJ2-7 | TRBV5-1 | once | NA | TGCGCCAGCAGCTTTGTCCGGGGGACGGAGACTATAGCAACCTACGAGCAGTACTTC | CASSFVRGTETIATYEQYF
TRBJ1-1 | TRBV28 | NA | NA | TGTGCCAGCAGTTTAGTCCGGAACACTGAAGCTTTCTTT | CASSLVRNTEAFF
TRBJ2-7 | TRBV7-9 | NA | TRBD1 | TGTGCCAGCAGCCAAGCCACATCAGGGGGCTTGGACGAGCAGTACTTC | CASSQATSGGLDEQYF
TRBJ1-2 | TRBV28 | NA | NA | TGTGCCAGCAGTTTCCTAGAGACCCTGATCTATGGCTACACCTTC | CASSFLETLIYGYTF
TRBJ2-1 | TRBV6-1 | NA | TRBD2 | TGTGCCAGCAGTGAAACTAGCGGGAGTTCAAATGAGCAGTTCTTC | CASSETSGSSNEQFF
TRBJ2-7 | TRBV4-1 | NA | TRBD1 | TGCGCCAGCAGCCAAGTGGTTAGGCAGGGGGTATACGAGCAGTACTTC | CASSQVVRQGVYEQYF
TRBJ1-2 | TRBV19 | NA | TRBD1 | TGTGCCAGCTCAGTAGGAGGAACAGGGGCTGATAGCTACACCTTC | CASSVGGTGADSYTF
TRBJ1-4 | TRBV30 | NA | NA | TGTGCCTGGGACCAGGGGATAGATGAAAAACTGTTTTTT | CAWDQGIDEKLFF
TRBJ2-5 | TRBV6-1 | NA | NA | TGTGCCAGCAGTGAACAGTTCAGGGAGACCCAGTACTTC | CASSEQFRETQYF
TRBJ2-2 | TRBV11-3 | NA | TRBD2 | TGTGCCAGCAGCTCACGACTAGCGGAGAACACCGGGGAGCTGTTTTTT | CASSSRLAENTGELFF
TRBJ2-1 | TRBV29-1 | NA | NA | TGCAGCGTTGAGGTCCTAGGGTCCGGTTCGGGAAATGAGCAGTTCTTC | CSVEVLGSGSGNEQFF
TRBJ1-2 | TRBV5-6 | NA | NA | TGTGCCAGCAGCTTGGATCAGGGCGATGGCTACACCTTC | CASSLDQGDGYTF
TRBJ2-1 | TRBV25-1 | NA | TRBD2 | TGTGCCAGCAGTGGAGCGGGACCCTCCTACAATGAGCAGTTCTTC | CASSGAGPSYNEQFF
TRBJ2-2 | TRBV9 | NA | TRBD2 | TGTGCCAGCAGCGTAGTAGCGGGACTAGCAAGCGGGGAGCTGTTTTTT | CASSVVAGLASGELFF
TRBJ2-5 | TRBV19 | NA | NA | TGTGCCAGTAGCGAAGGACAGTCACAAGAGACCCAGTACTTC | CASSEGQSQETQYF
TRBJ1-1 | TRBV10-3 | NA | NA | TGTGCCATCAGTACAGGCTTGAACACTGAAGCTTTCTTT | CAISTGLNTEAFF
TRBJ2-3 | TRBV28 | few | TRBD2 | TGTGCCAGCAGACTAGCGGGGAGCACAGATACGCAGTATTTT | CASRLAGSTDTQYF
TRBJ2-1 | TRBV5-4 | NA | TRBD2 | TGTGCCAGCAGCTCCGGACTAGCGGGGTACAATGAGCAGTTCTTC | CASSSGLAGYNEQFF
TRBJ2-1 | TRBV29-1 | NA | NA | TGCAGCGTCCGGCGGGCTGGCAGCTCCTACAATGAGCAGTTCTTC | CSVRRAGSSYNEQFF
TRBJ1-1 | TRBV6-5 | NA | TRBD1 | TGTGCCAGCACCTTTGGACAGGGGGGAACTGAAGCTTTCTTT | CASTFGQGGTEAFF
TRBJ2-1 | TRBV7-3 | NA | TRBD1 | TGTGCCAGCAGCTTGGGGACAGGGACCGCCCATGAGCAGTTCTTC | CASSLGTGTAHEQFF
TRBJ1-2 | TRBV27 | NA | TRBD1 | TGTGCCACAAGACCCCGTTCAGGGGGCGATGTCTATGGCTACACCTTC | CATRPRSGGDVYGYTF
TRBJ2-1 | TRBV10-3 | few | TRBD2 | TGTGCCATCAGTGGGACTAGCGGGAGGGTGAATGAGCAGTTCTTC | CAISGTSGRVNEQFF
TRBJ2-1 | TRBV10-2 | NA | TRBD2 | TGCGCCAGCAGTGGGACTAGCGGGACCCTCTACAATGAGCAGTTCTTC | CASSGTSGTLYNEQFF
TRBJ2-5 | TRBV5-4 | NA | TRBD2 | TGTGCCAGCAGCCTCGGGACTAGCGGGTACCGAGAGACCCAGTACTTC | CASSLGTSGYRETQYF
TRBJ1-1 | TRBV27 | NA | NA | TGTGCCAGCAGTTCAACTCCGGGGAGAGGAACTGAAGCTTTCTTT | CASSSTPGRGTEAFF
TRBJ2-7 | TRBV28 | NA | TRBD1 | TGTGCCAGCAGTTTACGGGACAGAACACTTGGCGAGCAGTACTTC | CASSLRDRTLGEQYF
TRBJ2-2 | TRBV29-1 | NA | NA | TGCAGCGCAGGGCTAACTAACACCGGGGAGCTGTTTTTT | CSAGLTNTGELFF